This record looks at one T cell receptor beta chain sequence and its context. A history of autoimmune disease or systemic immunosuppression excluded patients. This entry is derived from a study of OX40 agonist ivuxolimab in advanced cancers. V lost 5 bases, J lost 6 bases, and 6 bases stayed unmatched. Germline V gives CDR1 SQVTM, CDR2 ANQGSEA. The CDR3 is 13 residues long. Clones were read by immunoSEQ multiplex PCR, and TCRdb kept only the in-frame ones, dropping some. The sample lists 45,000 to 65,000 clones; just under 80% were seen once. This chain joins TRBV29-1 and TRBJ2-1; 8 nucleotides align to TRBD2. The sequence was collected from an adult with an advanced solid tumor such as melanoma, head and neck, liver or kidney cancer. Here the sequenced sample was CD4+ or CD8+ T cells sorted from blood, taken in a trial of the OX40 agonist ivuxolimab. The CDR3 coding sequence is TGCAGCGTTACTGCGGGAGGCTCCAATGAGCAGTTCTTC. Translated, it gives CSVTAGGSNEQFF.